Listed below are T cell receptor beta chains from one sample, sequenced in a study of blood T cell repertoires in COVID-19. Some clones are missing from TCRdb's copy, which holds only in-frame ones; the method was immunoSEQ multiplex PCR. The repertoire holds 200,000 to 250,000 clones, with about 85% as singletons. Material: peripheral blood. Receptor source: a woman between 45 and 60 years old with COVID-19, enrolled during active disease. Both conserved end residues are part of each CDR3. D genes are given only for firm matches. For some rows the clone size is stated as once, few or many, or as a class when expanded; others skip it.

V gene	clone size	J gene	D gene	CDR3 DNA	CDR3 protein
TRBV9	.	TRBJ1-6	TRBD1	TGTGCCAGCAGCGTAGAGGCAGGGGGCTTGTCACCCCTCCACTTT	CASSVEAGGLSPLHF
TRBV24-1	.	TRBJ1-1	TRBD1	TGTGCCACCAGTGGTGACAGGGGAAAGGCTTTCTTT	CATSGDRGKAFF
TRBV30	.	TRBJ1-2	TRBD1	TGTGCCTGGAGTGTCGGACAGGGCCTAGGCTACACCTTC	CAWSVGQGLGYTF
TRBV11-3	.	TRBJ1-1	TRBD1	TGTGCCAGCAGCTACAGGGGTGGGACTGAAGCTTTCTTT	CASSYRGGTEAFF
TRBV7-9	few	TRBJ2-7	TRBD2	TGTGCCAGCAGCATGGGACTACCCCGCCACGAGCAGTACTTC	CASSMGLPRHEQYF
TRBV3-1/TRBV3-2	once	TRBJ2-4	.	TGTGCCAGCAGCCAAGTTCCTGGGGGCCGGGCTAAAAACATTCAGTACTTC	CASSQVPGGRAKNIQYF
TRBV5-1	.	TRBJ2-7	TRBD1	TGCGCCAGCAGCTTCTCCGGGACAGCCTCCTACGAGCAGTACTTC	CASSFSGTASYEQYF
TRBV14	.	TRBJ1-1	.	TGTGCCAGCGCCGGGGTAGGGAACACTGAAGCTTTCTTT	CASAGVGNTEAFF
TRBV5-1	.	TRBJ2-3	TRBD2	TGCGCCAGCAGCTTAAGGAGGGGTAGCGGGGAAATAGATACGCAGTATTTT	CASSLRRGSGEIDTQYF
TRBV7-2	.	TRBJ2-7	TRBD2	TGTGCCAGCAGCTTAGGCCCCGTGGCGGGGGGGATCAACGAGCAGTACTTC	CASSLGPVAGGINEQYF
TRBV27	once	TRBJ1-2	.	TGTGCCAGCAGGCCGGGTCAGAACTTCTATGGCTACACCTTC	CASRPGQNFYGYTF
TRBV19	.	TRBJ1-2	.	TGTGCCAGTAGTATGGGGGCGCTAGACTATGGCTACACCTTC	CASSMGALDYGYTF
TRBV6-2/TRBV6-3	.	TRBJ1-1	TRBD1	TGTGCCAGCAGTTCCCTCTTGGACAGGGGGAGGACTGAAGCTTTCTTT	CASSSLLDRGRTEAFF
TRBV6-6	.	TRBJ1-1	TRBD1	TGTGCCAGCAGGAATACAGGGGGTATAGCTTTCTTT	CASRNTGGIAFF